This T cell receptor beta chain derives from a study of blood T cell repertoires in COVID-19. Study details: The cDNA or gDNA used as material had been derived from T cells, B-cell-depleted T cells, or PBMCs.

TCRdb's copy holds only in-frame clones and misses some; the assay was immunoSEQ multiplex PCR. This table holds 200,000 to 250,000 clones, about 87% found once. This clone appeared a single time. Material for sequencing was peripheral blood. This clonotype was sampled from a man younger than 45 with COVID-19, enrolled during active disease.

The CDR3, as DNA: TGTGCCAGCAGCTTGATGGCAGAGAACACCGGGGAGCTGTTTTTT. Translated, it gives CASSLMAENTGELFF. The chain uses TRBV5-5 and TRBJ2-2, with D hard to call. Per germline, CDR1 SGHKS and CDR2 YYEKEE (reference sequence). The CDR3 has 15 amino acids. Between the trimmed V and J ends, which lost 1 base and 1 base, there was a span of 8 bases.